This TCR beta chain was found in a study of T cell repertoires in cytomegalovirus infection (dated 2019 in TCRdb). Concerning the study at large: Donor HLA type was relevant to the analysis, because carriage of CMV infection together with the matching HLA type was indicated by public TCR beta signatures.

The paper's findings and limits, for the study overall: Carriers of CMV infection plus the relevant HLA type were discriminated by the cumulative frequency of public TCR beta family members in the study cohort and in an independent roughly 380-donor cohort. The ex vivo response was dominated by HLA-C-restricted CMV-specific TCR beta clonotypes, which also provided the single most frequent clonotype in two of eight donors.

The sequencing machine was an Illumina HiSeq 1500. TCRdb ran its own pipeline on the public reads, namely fastp trimming at Q25 and MiXCR clone calling, and kept in-frame beta chains. When rows share a CDR3 protein, they turn into one entry using the most common DNA and genes. In all, the sample holds roughly 120,000 distinct CDR3 sequences, and 10% of those were seen once. Of the sample, approximately 30% is held by the ten largest clones. V is cut back by 9 bases and J by 12 bases, with 5 bases in the junction unmatched. The CDR3 goes from the cysteine to the phenylalanine over 11 residues. The entry retains the CDR3 DNA only, 33 bases that are in frame from base 1. This clonotype was recorded many times. It lacks a known antigen. The input lacks base qualities; no much larger clone sits a single base away.

The TCR comes from a human donor in good health (CMV status not recorded). Some clones in this sample may be carry-over from other donors' samples. The material sequenced was PBMCs, sequenced either directly or after in vitro stimulation (not recorded which). The chain joins TRBV12-3 or TRBV12-4 to TRBJ2-1; 10 bases in the junction line up with TRBD1. At the DNA level, the sequence is TGTGCCAGTAGGGACAGGGGTGCGCAGTTCTTC. This is translated as CASRDRGAQFF.